Listed below are T cell receptor beta chains from one sample, sequenced in a study of PD-L1 blockade in urothelial cancer. Method: immunoSEQ multiplex PCR; TCRdb's copy keeps in-frame clones and lacks some. This repertoire shows 30,000 to 40,000 clones, approximately 93% found once; its top ten account for about 10%. The specimen was PBMCs, collected around atezolizumab (anti-PD-L1) treatment. These receptors came from an older woman with urothelial cancer. CDR3s leave out the opening cysteine and the closing phenylalanine or tryptophan. Each record gives: J gene, D gene, V gene, CDR3 protein. The D gene is left open where the match is weak.

>TRBJ2-3|.|TRBV25-1
ASSSQGQRTSSTDTQY
>TRBJ2-3|.|TRBV9
ASSVVSYDRGGKMADTQY
>TRBJ2-7|.|TRBV6-4
ASSDPGEDCDAYEQY
>TRBJ1-1|.|TRBV5-1
ASRQDSRTVAF
>TRBJ2-3|.|TRBV4-1
ASSHGPLESTDTQY
>TRBJ2-7|.|TRBV7-6
ASSPSDISYEQY
>TRBJ1-3|.|TRBV18
ASSPFVDEAGIY
>TRBJ2-1|TRBD1|TRBV6-6
ASSYRDRGYDEQF
>TRBJ2-1|.|TRBV18
ASSPYNGDEQF
>TRBJ2-3|.|TRBV4-1
ASSHAGQTRTDTQY
>TRBJ2-7|TRBD2|TRBV5-6
ASSFRASGYEQY
>TRBJ2-3|TRBD2|TRBV5-1
ASSQGLAGVIDTQY
>TRBJ1-3|TRBD1|TRBV9
ASSVGDSLLGNTIY
>TRBJ2-2|.|TRBV9
ASSADTNTGELF
>TRBJ1-1|TRBD1|TRBV29-1
SVRQGATEAF
>TRBJ2-4|TRBD1|TRBV6-5
ASSSRGQKNIQY
>TRBJ2-2|TRBD2|TRBV5-6
ASSAPRGAGTGELF
>TRBJ2-7|.|TRBV11-2
ASNFGSELSEQY
>TRBJ2-5|.|TRBV11-2
ASSFRGRGLETQY
>TRBJ2-2|.|TRBV11-2
ASSLVSSGNTGELF
>TRBJ2-7|.|TRBV5-1
ASRVGRGYEQY
>TRBJ2-7|TRBD2|TRBV5-1
ASSLGAGGYEQY
>TRBJ1-2|.|TRBV6-5
ASSYGGGFGYT
>TRBJ2-1|TRBD2|TRBV11-3
ASSQGLAGDEQF
>TRBJ2-5|TRBD2|TRBV9
ASSVSGTSLETQY
>TRBJ1-1|TRBD1|TRBV6-5
ASRLQGEGTEAF
>TRBJ1-6|TRBD1|TRBV27
ASRRTGFGNSPLH
>TRBJ1-1|.|TRBV28
ASSLYEGGRTEAF
>TRBJ2-7|TRBD1|TRBV27
ASSLSLGDRAYEQY
>TRBJ2-1|.|TRBV18
ASSPGQDSYNEQF
>TRBJ2-1|TRBD2|TRBV6-5
ASSPRGVEQF
>TRBJ2-2|.|TRBV27
ASSPRLVTGELF
>TRBJ1-3|.|TRBV9
ASSVWGGDGNTIY
>TRBJ2-1|.|TRBV11-2
ASSLEGGISSYNEQF
>TRBJ2-3|.|TRBV27
ASSSFLIGGTDTQY
>TRBJ2-3|TRBD2|TRBV27
ASRLLAGGRDTQY
>TRBJ2-7|TRBD2|TRBV27
ASSLSSGGLYEQY
>TRBJ1-1|.|TRBV7-9
ASSLATGNTEAF